This is a list of T cell receptor beta chains from one sample in a study of Ad26.COV2.S vaccination and SARS-CoV-2 variants. TCRdb's table, derived via immunoSEQ multiplex PCR, lists solely in-frame clones and lacks some. The repertoire has 400,000 to 450,000 clones, roughly 88% of them found once; the top ten carry around 4.5%. The sequences come from peripheral blood, collected in a trial of Ad26.COV2.S vaccine versus placebo. These receptors came from a person aged 18-65 years who received the Ad26.COV2.S COVID-19 vaccine or a placebo. Both conserved end residues are part of each CDR3. A D gene is named only where the DNA matches it firmly. Rows may omit the clone size; those that give it use once, few, many or a size class.

j_call	v_call	clone_size	d_call	cdr3_nt	cdr3_aa
TRBJ2-1	TRBV5-1	-	TRBD2	TGCGCCAGCAGCAGAACTAGCGGGAAATACAATGAGCAGTTCTTC	CASSRTSGKYNEQFF
TRBJ2-7	TRBV11-2	-	-	TGTGCCAGCAGCTTAGCTAGGGCCTACGAGCAGTACTTC	CASSLARAYEQYF
TRBJ1-5	TRBV12-3/TRBV12-4	-	-	TGTGCCAGCAGAATGACAGGAGTTCAGCCCCAGCATTTT	CASRMTGVQPQHF
TRBJ2-3	TRBV4-1	once	TRBD1	TGCGCCAGCAGCCTCACAGGGGCGGCAGATACGCAGTATTTT	CASSLTGAADTQYF
TRBJ1-1	TRBV4-1	-	-	TGCGCCAGCAGGGGGGTATTGAAGAACACTGAAGCTTTCTTT	CASRGVLKNTEAFF
TRBJ1-1	TRBV5-1	-	-	TGCGCCAGCAGCTTGGACCTACAGGGTCCGATGAACACTGAAGCTTTCTTT	CASSLDLQGPMNTEAFF
TRBJ1-1	TRBV7-2	-	-	TGTGCCAGCAGCTTAGGGGGTCGGACTGAAGCTTTCTTT	CASSLGGRTEAFF
TRBJ1-2	TRBV28	-	-	TGTGCCAGCAGGTCGCAGCAATCCTATGGCTACACCTTC	CASRSQQSYGYTF
TRBJ1-6	TRBV2	-	TRBD1	TGTGCCAGCAGCGACAGGGAGGGTAATTCACCCCTCCACTTT	CASSDREGNSPLHF
TRBJ1-2	TRBV6-5	once	TRBD1	TGTGCCAGCAGGGTGACAGGGACCTATGGCTACACCTTC	CASRVTGTYGYTF
TRBJ2-7	TRBV9	-	-	TGTGCCAGCAGCGTAGGTATAGAGAGACCCTCCTACGAGCAGTACTTC	CASSVGIERPSYEQYF
TRBJ1-2	TRBV5-8	-	TRBD1	TGTGCCAGCAGCTTGGTCGGGACAGAGTCGTATGGCTACACCTTC	CASSLVGTESYGYTF
TRBJ2-3	TRBV7-9	-	-	TGTGCCAGCAGCTTAGTCGCGTCTAGCACAGATACGCAGTATTTT	CASSLVASSTDTQYF
TRBJ2-3	TRBV5-4	few	-	TGTGCCAGCAGCAAGACCACCCATTCTAGCACAGATACGCAGTATTTT	CASSKTTHSSTDTQYF
TRBJ1-6	TRBV9	-	TRBD1	TGTGCCAGCAGACCCGGGACAGAATATAATTCACCCCTCCACTTT	CASRPGTEYNSPLHF
TRBJ2-1	TRBV29-1	-	-	TGCAGCGCCGGACTCGTGGATGAGCAGTTCTTC	CSAGLVDEQFF